The rows below give T cell receptor beta chains drawn from one sample of a study of blood T cell repertoires in COVID-19. The repertoire was sequenced with immunoSEQ multiplex PCR; TCRdb's copy has only in-frame clones and lacks some. The sample lists 390,000 or so clones; roughly 89% were seen once. Sequenced material: peripheral blood. These TCRs come from a woman aged 25 to 39 with active or convalescent COVID-19. Each CDR3 is given with its conserved first and last residue. D genes are given only for firm matches. Rows may omit the clone size; those that give it use once, few, many or a size class.

v_call,d_call,clone_size,j_call,cdr3_nt,cdr3_aa
TRBV19,TRBD1,-,TRBJ1-5,TGTGCCAGTACCCCGGACAGGGGCCATCAGCCCCAGCATTTT,CASTPDRGHQPQHF
TRBV5-4,-,-,TRBJ1-1,TGTGCCAGCAGCTCCCTCAGTGATCGTGAAGCTTTCTTT,CASSSLSDREAFF
TRBV5-1,TRBD2,-,TRBJ2-3,TGCGCCAGCAGCTCTTCCCTAGGACTAGCGGGAGGGATAGGTGCAGATACGCAGTATTTT,CASSSSLGLAGGIGADTQYF
TRBV27,-,-,TRBJ1-2,TGTGCCAGCAGTTTCCAGGGGAGCTATGGCTACACCTTC,CASSFQGSYGYTF
TRBV30,-,-,TRBJ2-7,TGTGCCTGGAGTGAGCACAGGGACCCCTACGAGCAGTACTTC,CAWSEHRDPYEQYF
TRBV6-4,TRBD2,-,TRBJ2-1,TGTGCCAGCAGTGACACTAGCGGGGGGCGCAATGAGCAGTTCTTC,CASSDTSGGRNEQFF
TRBV14,TRBD1,-,TRBJ1-1,TGTGCCAGCAGCCGGGGACAGGGGGTGAACACTGAAGCTTTCTTT,CASSRGQGVNTEAFF
TRBV15,TRBD1,-,TRBJ1-1,TGTGCCACCAGCAGAGGTCCCTCTACAGGGGGCACTGAAGCTTTCTTT,CATSRGPSTGGTEAFF
TRBV29-1,TRBD1,-,TRBJ1-1,TGCAGCGTTGAAAAGGGAGACAGGGGGATCCCTGAAGCTTTCTTT,CSVEKGDRGIPEAFF
TRBV3-1/TRBV3-2,-,-,TRBJ1-1,TGTGCCAGCAGCACTCCAGGGGTGGGCACTGAAGCTTTCTTT,CASSTPGVGTEAFF
TRBV19,-,-,TRBJ1-5,TGTGCCAGTAGTAAACAGGGCAGCAATCAGCCCCAGCATTTT,CASSKQGSNQPQHF
TRBV5-4,TRBD2,-,TRBJ2-2,TGTGCCAGCCAATGGACTAGCGACACCGGGGAGCTGTTTTTT,CASQWTSDTGELFF
TRBV19,TRBD1,-,TRBJ1-1,TGTGCCAGTAGTAACGATTACTCAGAGGGGGCGAGGACTGAAGCTTTCTTT,CASSNDYSEGARTEAFF
TRBV20-1,-,few,TRBJ1-2,TGCAGTGCTAGTGGTCCCTATCAAGCCCTTCATGGCTACACCTTC,CSASGPYQALHGYTF
TRBV6-1,TRBD2,-,TRBJ2-3,TGTGCCAGCAGTGAAGTGCTAGCGGGAGTAGGGTTGGATACGCAGTATTTT,CASSEVLAGVGLDTQYF
TRBV6-4,-,few,TRBJ1-5,TGTGCCAGCAGCGTCTCTAGCAATCAGCCCCAGCATTTT,CASSVSSNQPQHF
TRBV9,-,once,TRBJ2-5,TGTGCCAGCAGCGTAAGAGGGGGTCTGGAGACCCAGTACTTC,CASSVRGGLETQYF
TRBV20-1,TRBD2,-,TRBJ2-7,TGCAGTGCTAGTGGATTCGGACTAGCGGACTACGAGCAGTACTTC,CSASGFGLADYEQYF
TRBV6-1,-,once,TRBJ2-7,TGTGCCAGCAGTGAGGGTTCGGCAGGGTGGAACGAGCAGTACTTC,CASSEGSAGWNEQYF
TRBV2,-,-,TRBJ1-5,TGTGCCAGCAGTGACCGGCAGAGGAATCAGCCCCAGCATTTT,CASSDRQRNQPQHF
TRBV4-1,-,-,TRBJ1-5,TGCGCCAGCCAGGACACCCATCGGGGGTATAGCAATCAGCCCCAGCATTTT,CASQDTHRGYSNQPQHF
TRBV4-1,TRBD2,-,TRBJ2-3,TGCGCCAGCAGCCTAGAGACTAGCGACGTTAGGGATACGCAGTATTTT,CASSLETSDVRDTQYF
TRBV7-9,-,-,TRBJ1-1,TGTGCCAGCAGCGCCCAGGGGAGGAACACTGAAGCTTTCTTT,CASSAQGRNTEAFF
TRBV6-5,-,-,TRBJ1-2,TGTGCCAGCAGGGGAGCTGGGGATGGCTACACCTTC,CASRGAGDGYTF
TRBV6-1,-,-,TRBJ1-3,TGTGCCAGCAGTGAATTAAATTGGGGGGAGGGCTCTGGAAACACCATATATTTT,CASSELNWGEGSGNTIYF
TRBV15,-,-,TRBJ1-1,TGTGCCACCAGCAGACCTTCGAGCACTGAAGCTTTCTTT,CATSRPSSTEAFF
TRBV3-1/TRBV3-2,-,-,TRBJ1-2,TGTGCCAGCAGCCAAGATCGGGTCCGACTGGGTGGCTACACCTTC,CASSQDRVRLGGYTF
TRBV6-1,TRBD2,-,TRBJ2-5,TGTGCCAGCAGTGAAGGAGCGGGGGTGGAGACCCAGTACTTC,CASSEGAGVETQYF
TRBV23-1,TRBD1,few,TRBJ1-5,TGCGCCAGCAGGGGACAGGGCCCAAGCAATCAGCCCCAGCATTTT,CASRGQGPSNQPQHF
TRBV6-2/TRBV6-3,-,-,TRBJ2-7,TGTGCCAGCAGTCAACCACCTGGGCAGGGACTCTACGAGCAGTACTTC,CASSQPPGQGLYEQYF
TRBV3-1/TRBV3-2,TRBD1,-,TRBJ2-7,TGTGCCAGCAGCCCTGGGACAGGACCTCTCTACGAGCAGTACTTC,CASSPGTGPLYEQYF
TRBV18,-,-,TRBJ1-6,TGTGCCAGCTCACCAACCAGCTCCTATAATTCACCCCTCCACTTT,CASSPTSSYNSPLHF
TRBV19,TRBD1,-,TRBJ1-1,TGTGCCAGTAGCACCACGGGACAGTCGAACACTGAAGCTTTCTTT,CASSTTGQSNTEAFF
TRBV7-9,TRBD1,-,TRBJ2-7,TGTGCCAGCAGCTTAGCGAGGACAGGGTTCTACGAGCAGTACTTC,CASSLARTGFYEQYF
TRBV7-2,-,-,TRBJ1-1,TGTGCCAGCAGCGTAGAGGTTCCCGGGAGGAGGACTGAAGCTTTCTTT,CASSVEVPGRRTEAFF
TRBV3-1/TRBV3-2,TRBD1,-,TRBJ1-1,TGTGCCAGCAGCTACGACAGGGACACTGAAGCTTTCTTT,CASSYDRDTEAFF
TRBV5-1,TRBD1,-,TRBJ2-7,TGCGCCAGCAGCCCCAGACAGGGAACCGACGAGCAGTACTTC,CASSPRQGTDEQYF
TRBV4-2,TRBD1,-,TRBJ1-4,TGTGCCAGCAGCCAAGATCCGACAGGGATAGGCACTAATGAAAAACTGTTTTTT,CASSQDPTGIGTNEKLFF
TRBV10-1,-,-,TRBJ1-1,TGCGCCAGCAGTGCTGGGAGTCGCACTGAAGCTTTCTTT,CASSAGSRTEAFF
TRBV6-4,-,-,TRBJ2-3,TGTGCCAGCAGTGAATCCGGGACAAACACAGATACGCAGTATTTT,CASSESGTNTDTQYF
TRBV27,-,-,TRBJ1-6,TGTGCCAGCAGTTTATCAAGCCGAAACAATTCACCCCTCCACTTT,CASSLSSRNNSPLHF
TRBV27,TRBD2,once,TRBJ2-2,TGTGCCAGCAGTTTATTGGGACTAGCTAACACCGGGGAGCTGTTTTTT,CASSLLGLANTGELFF
TRBV9,-,-,TRBJ1-1,TGTGCCAGCAGCGTAGGGGCAGCCATGAACACTGAAGCTTTCTTT,CASSVGAAMNTEAFF
TRBV15,TRBD1,once,TRBJ2-3,TGTGCCACCAGGGACAGGGAAGATACGCAGTATTTT,CATRDREDTQYF
TRBV7-8,TRBD2,-,TRBJ2-5,TGTGCCAGCAACTTAGGACTAGCGGGAGTTGGAGAGACCCAGTACTTC,CASNLGLAGVGETQYF
TRBV7-9,TRBD2,few,TRBJ2-5,TGTGCCAGCAGCTTATCGGCTAGCGGACAAGAGACCCAGTACTTC,CASSLSASGQETQYF
TRBV7-5,-,-,TRBJ2-2,TGTGTCAGAACCCCCTCTCGGGGACAGAACACCGGGGAGCTGTTTTTT,CVRTPSRGQNTGELFF
TRBV6-2/TRBV6-3,-,-,TRBJ1-2,TGTGCCAGCAGTTACGAGGATTATGGCTACACCTTC,CASSYEDYGYTF
TRBV19,TRBD1,-,TRBJ2-7,TGTGCCAGTAGTACCCAGGGGGCTTTCCACGAGCAGTACTTC,CASSTQGAFHEQYF
TRBV25-1,-,-,TRBJ1-4,TGTGCCAGCAGGGGGAGTGGGTCGAAACTGTTTTTT,CASRGSGSKLFF
TRBV30,-,-,TRBJ1-2,TGTGCCACGGGGATAGGCCACTATGGCTACACCTTC,CATGIGHYGYTF
TRBV4-1,-,-,TRBJ1-2,TGCGCCAGCAGCCAAGAAGGCGGGTATGGCTACACCTTC,CASSQEGGYGYTF
TRBV29-1,-,once,TRBJ1-3,TGCAGCGTTGAAGAGCAACAGGTGTACTCTGGAAACACCATATATTTT,CSVEEQQVYSGNTIYF